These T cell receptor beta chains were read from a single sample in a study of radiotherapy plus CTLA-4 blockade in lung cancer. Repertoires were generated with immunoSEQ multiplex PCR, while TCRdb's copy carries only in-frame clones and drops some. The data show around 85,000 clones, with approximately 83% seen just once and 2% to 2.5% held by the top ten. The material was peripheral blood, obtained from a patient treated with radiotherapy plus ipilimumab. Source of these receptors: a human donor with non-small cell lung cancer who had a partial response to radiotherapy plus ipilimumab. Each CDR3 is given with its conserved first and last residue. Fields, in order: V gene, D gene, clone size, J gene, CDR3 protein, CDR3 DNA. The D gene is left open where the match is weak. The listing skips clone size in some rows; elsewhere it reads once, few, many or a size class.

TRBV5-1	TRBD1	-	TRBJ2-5	CASSLGRQGETQYF	TGCGCCAGCAGCTTGGGAAGACAGGGGGAGACCCAGTACTTC
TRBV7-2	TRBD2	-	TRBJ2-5	CASSLGLAETQYF	TGTGCCAGCAGCTTGGGACTAGCGGAGACCCAGTACTTC
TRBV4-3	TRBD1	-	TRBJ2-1	CASSRGQGAFNEQFF	TGCGCCAGCAGCCGGGGACAGGGGGCGTTCAATGAGCAGTTCTTC
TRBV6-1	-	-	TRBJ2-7	CASSYMYEQYF	TGTGCCAGCAGTTATATGTACGAGCAGTACTTC
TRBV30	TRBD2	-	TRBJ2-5	CAWSQYPKREETQYF	TGTGCCTGGAGTCAGTATCCTAAGCGGGAGGAGACCCAGTACTTC
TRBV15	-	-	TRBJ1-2	CATSRPRLETVYGYTF	TGTGCCACCAGCAGACCCCGTCTAGAGACAGTCTATGGCTACACCTTC
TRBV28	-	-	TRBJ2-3	CASSLVGVVDTQYF	TGTGCCAGCAGTTTGGTGGGAGTGGTAGATACGCAGTATTTT
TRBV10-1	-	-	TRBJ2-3	CASSENRDTDTQYF	TGCGCCAGCAGTGAGAACAGGGACACAGATACGCAGTATTTT
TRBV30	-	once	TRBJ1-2	CAWTRTDAFYGYTF	TGTGCCTGGACTAGGACAGACGCTTTCTATGGCTACACCTTC
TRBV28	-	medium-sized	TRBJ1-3	CASSQGGASGNTIYF	TGTGCCAGCAGTCAAGGCGGAGCCTCTGGAAACACCATATATTTT
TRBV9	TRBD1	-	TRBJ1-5	CASSVEGQGNQPQHF	TGTGCCAGCAGCGTAGAAGGACAGGGTAATCAGCCCCAGCATTTT
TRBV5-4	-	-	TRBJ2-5	CASSLVGKETQYF	TGTGCCAGCAGCTTGGTCGGGAAAGAGACCCAGTACTTC
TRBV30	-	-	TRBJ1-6	CAWGTGNNSPLHF	TGTGCCTGGGGAACAGGGAATAATTCACCCCTCCACTTT
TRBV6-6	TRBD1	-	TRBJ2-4	CASSSRDRVNIQYF	TGTGCCAGCAGTTCCCGGGACAGGGTAAACATTCAGTACTTC
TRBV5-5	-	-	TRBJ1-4	CASSFRGSNEKLFF	TGTGCCAGCAGCTTCAGGGGATCTAATGAAAAACTGTTTTTT
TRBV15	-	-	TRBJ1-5	CATSWGEGQPQHF	TGTGCCACCAGTTGGGGAGAGGGTCAGCCCCAGCATTTT
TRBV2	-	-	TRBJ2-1	CASSVDIYNEQFF	TGTGCCAGCAGTGTCGACATCTACAATGAGCAGTTCTTC
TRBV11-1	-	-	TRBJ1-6	CASSLKSSYNSPLHF	TGTGCCAGCAGCTTGAAGAGCTCCTATAATTCACCCCTCCACTTT
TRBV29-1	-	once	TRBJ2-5	CSVRDTRQETQYF	TGCAGCGTCCGGGACACCCGGCAAGAGACCCAGTACTTC
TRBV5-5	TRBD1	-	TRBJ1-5	CASSLDKGQTPNQPQHF	TGTGCCAGCAGCTTGGATAAGGGACAGACCCCTAATCAGCCCCAGCATTTT
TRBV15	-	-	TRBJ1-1	CATSRDQNTEAFF	TGTGCCACCAGCAGAGACCAAAACACTGAAGCTTTCTTT
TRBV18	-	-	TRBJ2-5	CASSLSRPAGPQYF	TGTGCCAGCTCACTCTCCCGCCCTGCGGGACCACAGTACTTC
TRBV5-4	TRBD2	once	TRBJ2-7	CASSLWAGGPGEQYF	TGTGCCAGCAGCTTGTGGGCGGGAGGGCCCGGCGAGCAGTACTTC
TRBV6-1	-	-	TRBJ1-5	CASSGSYSNQPQHF	TGTGCCAGCAGTGGGAGTTATAGCAATCAGCCCCAGCATTTT
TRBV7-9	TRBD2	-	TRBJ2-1	CASSILAGGINEQFF	TGTGCCAGCAGTATACTAGCGGGAGGGATCAATGAGCAGTTCTTC
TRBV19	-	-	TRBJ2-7	CASRPIGSSAAYEQYF	TGTGCCAGTAGACCGATAGGCTCTAGCGCCGCCTACGAGCAGTACTTC
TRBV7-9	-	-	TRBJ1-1	CASSSETRGTEAFF	TGTGCCAGCAGCTCTGAGACTAGGGGCACTGAAGCTTTCTTT
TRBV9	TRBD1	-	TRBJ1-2	CASSLGTGEYGYTF	TGTGCCAGCAGCCTCGGGACAGGGGAGTATGGCTACACCTTC
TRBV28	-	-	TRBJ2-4	CASSLGGAKNIQYF	TGTGCCAGCAGTTTGGGAGGTGCCAAAAACATTCAGTACTTC
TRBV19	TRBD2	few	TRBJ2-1	CASSILLAGTSGYNEQFF	TGTGCCAGTAGTATTTTACTAGCGGGAACCTCGGGGTACAATGAGCAGTTCTTC
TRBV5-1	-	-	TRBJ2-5	CASCNEPGGETQYF	TGCGCCAGCTGCAACGAGCCGGGCGGGGAGACCCAGTACTTC
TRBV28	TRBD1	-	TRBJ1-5	CASSLPGGTFQPQHF	TGTGCCAGCAGTTTACCAGGGGGCACATTTCAGCCCCAGCATTTT
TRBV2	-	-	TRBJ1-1	CATPGRGSTEAFF	TGTGCCACTCCCGGGAGGGGGAGCACTGAAGCTTTCTTT
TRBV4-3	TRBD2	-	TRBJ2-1	CASSQGAAGTINEQFF	TGCGCCAGCAGCCAAGGAGCAGCGGGAACCATCAATGAGCAGTTCTTC
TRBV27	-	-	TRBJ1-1	CASSLSARVEAFF	TGTGCCAGCAGTCTCTCCGCCAGGGTTGAAGCTTTCTTT
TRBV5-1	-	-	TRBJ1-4	CASSSTLLGAENEKLFF	TGCGCCAGCAGCTCGACTTTGTTGGGGGCGGAAAATGAAAAACTGTTTTTT
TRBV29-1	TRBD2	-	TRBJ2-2	CSVEDRLAGTGELFF	TGCAGCGTTGAAGATAGGCTAGCGGGCACCGGGGAGCTGTTTTTT
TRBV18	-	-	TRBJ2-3	CASSPPRLGKDTDTQYF	TGTGCCAGCTCACCACCGCGGCTAGGAAAAGACACAGATACGCAGTATTTT
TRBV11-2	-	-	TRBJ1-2	CASSLKTGNYGYTF	TGTGCCAGCAGCTTAAAAACAGGGAATTATGGCTACACCTTC
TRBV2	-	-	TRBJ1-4	CASSEPQKRESSNEKLFF	TGTGCCAGCAGTGAACCGCAAAAAAGGGAGTCCTCTAATGAAAAACTGTTTTTT
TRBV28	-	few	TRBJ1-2	CASSQRGSYGYTF	TGTGCCAGCAGTCAAAGGGGGTCCTATGGCTACACCTTC
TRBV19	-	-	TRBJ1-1	CASSIIGWNTEAFF	TGTGCCAGTAGTATAATTGGCTGGAACACTGAAGCTTTCTTT